Listed here are 8 T cell receptor beta chains from one sample, sequenced in a study of blood T cell repertoires in COVID-19. This table comes from immunoSEQ multiplex PCR, and its TCRdb copy is limited to in-frame clones, with some not included. This table has fewer than 250,000 clones, around 86% appearing once. The sequencing sample was made of PBMCs or T cells enriched from blood (not recorded which). The source of these receptors is a woman aged 40 to 50 in a cohort exposed to, infected with or recovered from COVID-19 (not recorded which).

The chain has TRBV6-6 and TRBJ1-4, with no clear D. This CDR3 has 16 amino acids. Per germline, CDR1 MNHNY and CDR2 SVGAGI (reference sequence). V dropped 4 bases and J dropped 0 bases, with 12 bases sitting between them. The CDR3 DNA follows: TGTGCCAGCAGTTTCGGACTCTCGACAACTAATGAAAAACTGTTTTTT. Protein product: CASSFGLSTTNEKLFF.

The genes are TRBV6-5 and TRBJ2-1, with D perhaps matching TRBD2 (6 bases). The CDR3 extends over 12 amino acids. Germline lookup yields CDR1 MNHEY and CDR2 SVGAGI. Between the trimmed V and J ends, which lost 0 bases and 10 bases, there was a span of 7 bases. Written as DNA, the CDR3 is TGTGCCAGCAGTTACTCGCGGGGCGAGCAGTTCTTC. Translating gives CASSYSRGEQFF.

V usage is TRBV10-3 and J usage is TRBJ2-7, with 9 bases fitting TRBD1. The CDR3 has 17 residues. From germline, CDR1 is ENHRY and CDR2 SYGVKD. The V gene end was trimmed by 2 bases and the J gene end by 3 bases; junction bases not matched to a gene: 11. The CDR3 region has the DNA TGTGCCATCAGTGAGCTGGGACAGGGAAGGGGGAGCTACGAGCAGTACTTC. As protein: CAISELGQGRGSYEQYF.

This chain links TRBV5-1 with TRBJ1-1; unclear D gene. V was shortened by 3 bases and J by 1 base, with 13 bases between the two germline ends. Germline CDR1 is SGHRS and CDR2 is YFSETQ. This CDR3 is built from 15 residues. CDR3 residues: CASSSGVRGNTEAFF. The CDR3 DNA reads as TGCGCCAGCAGCTCCGGAGTGCGTGGGAACACTGAAGCTTTCTTT.

This sequence joins TRBV5-1 and TRBJ2-2; D is undetermined. CDR3 length: 16 amino acids. The germline CDR1 and CDR2 sequences are SGHRS and YFSETQ. The germline V and J ends were trimmed by 0 bases and 0 bases, with 9 bases remaining between them. The CDR3 DNA follows: TGCGCCAGCAGCTTGGGGAGAAACGCGAACACCGGGGAGCTGTTTTTT. Translated: CASSLGRNANTGELFF. Filled out from reference TRBV5-1 and TRBJ2-2, the complete variable domain reads KAGVTQTPRYLIKTRGQQVTLSCSPISGHRSVSWYQQTPGQGLQFLFEYFSETQRNKGNFPGRFSGRQFSNSRSEMNVSTLELGDSALYLCASSLGRNANTGELFFGEGSRLTVL.

CDR3 amino acids: CASSNRGTFVEPAYEQYF. For the CDR3, the DNA is TGTGCCAGCAGCAATAGGGGGACCTTCGTCGAGCCGGCCTACGAGCAGTACTTC. This rearrangement joins TRBV21-1 to TRBJ2-7; the listed D gene, TRBD1, was not tested against the DNA. TRBV21-1 constitutes a pseudogene. CDR3 length: 18 amino acids.

This sequence joins TRBV4-1 and TRBJ1-1; D is unresolved. V dropped 5 bases and J dropped 1 base, with 8 bases sitting between them. This CDR3 is 13 amino acids long. CDR1 MGHRA and CDR2 YSYEKL come from the germline V gene. CDR3 DNA: TGCGCCAGCAGCTATAACAGGAACACTGAAGCTTTCTTT. As protein: CASSYNRNTEAFF.

This chain uses TRBV9 with TRBJ2-7, with 10 positions matching TRBD1. V lost 4 bases, J lost 5 bases, and 6 bases stayed unmatched. CDR3 length equals 14 residues. Germline-derived CDR1 and CDR2 are SGDLS and YYNGEE. The CDR3 reads CASSPRQGADEQYF. CDR3 DNA: TGTGCCAGCAGCCCTCGACAGGGGGCGGACGAGCAGTACTTC.